The 27 T cell receptor beta chains given below trace back to one sample, sequenced in a study of blood T cell repertoires in COVID-19 (TCRdb year 2020). Library creation used the immunoSEQ multiplex PCR assay. This immuneACCESS table, as held by TCRdb, lists in-frame sequences with V and J called but not all clones. Of the missing ones, under half trace to an unresolved V gene in checked studies; the others have no known cause. Recorded for this sample are about 200,000 clones; around 90% of them occurred a single time. Of the sample, around 2% falls within the top ten clones. The sample comprised PBMCs or T cells enriched from blood (not recorded which). These receptors originate from a woman aged 25-40 years who had recovered from COVID-19.

This sequence joins TRBV14 and TRBJ1-4; D gene ambiguous. The germline V and J ends were trimmed by 4 bases and 7 bases, with 16 bases remaining between them. Germline V gene data show CDR1 as SGHDN and CDR2 as FVKESK. The CDR3 length is 15 residues. The CDR3 sequence: CASSPPGGKGEKLFF. DNA for the CDR3: TGTGCCAGCAGCCCCCCGGGCGGGAAGGGTGAAAAACTGTTTTTT.

V usage is TRBV11-3 and J usage is TRBJ1-2; D is undetermined. The CDR3 is 13 residues long. V lost 2 bases to trimming and J lost 3 bases, with 7 bases between them. Per the germline V gene, CDR1 is SGHNT and CDR2 is YENEEA. The CDR3 sequence: CASSLTQHYGYTF. CDR3 nucleotides: TGTGCCAGCAGCTTAACACAGCACTATGGCTACACCTTC.

This chain connects TRBV29-1 to TRBJ1-3; 7 bases map to TRBD1. Germline V gene sequence: CDR1 SQVTM, CDR2 ANQGSEA. Trimming removed 3 bases from V and 0 bases from J; junction bases left unmatched: 8. CDR3 length: 16 amino acids. CDR3 nucleotides: TGCAGCGTTGACTACTGGGACAGTCCCTCTGGAAACACCATATATTTT. As protein: CSVDYWDSPSGNTIYF.

This clone was seen a handful of times. The chain has TRBV29-1 and TRBJ2-1; possible D gene TRBD1, 7 bases. Germline V lookup: CDR1 SQVTM, CDR2 ANQGSEA. Trimming left V 6 bases short and J 4 bases short, with 22 bases between. This CDR3 has 16 residues. The CDR3 loop is CSVPGGLTPRYNEQFF. Here the CDR3 DNA reads TGCAGCGTCCCAGGGGGACTCACACCGAGATACAATGAGCAGTTCTTC.

The rearrangement uses TRBV11-3 and TRBJ1-1; 7 bases line up with TRBD1. This CDR3 region has 13 residues. V shed 8 bases, J shed 4 bases, and the junction held 7 bases outside the gene matches. Germline CDR1 SGHNT, CDR2 YENEEA. CDR3 region: CASCQGGGTEAFF. DNA of the CDR3: TGTGCCAGCTGTCAAGGGGGCGGCACTGAAGCTTTCTTT.

The gene calls are TRBV28 and TRBJ2-7; TRBD2 aligns across 9 bases. The germline V gene encodes CDR1 MDHEN and CDR2 SYDVKM. V lost 5 bases and J lost 1; bases outside the gene matches: 12. The CDR3 loop spans 17 amino acids. The CDR3 DNA reads TGTGCCAGCAGTCTCGGCGGGGGGGTAGTTGGGTCCTACGAGCAGTACTTC. Translated, it gives CASSLGGGVVGSYEQYF.

The V call is TRBV5-1, the J call TRBJ2-1, with a possible D match to TRBD2 (5 bases). Germline values: CDR1 SGHRS, CDR2 YFSETQ. The CDR3 consists of 15 residues. With 4 bases removed from V and 9 bases from J, the gap between germline ends came to 20 bases. Here the CDR3 DNA reads TGCGCCAGCAGCCTTTTTCGGGATCCGGGCGGTGAGCAGTTCTTC. This translates into CASSLFRDPGGEQFF.

The chain links TRBV7-9 to TRBJ2-3; D unresolved. Trimming left V 2 bases short and J 4 bases short, with 13 bases between. Germline V gene sequence: CDR1 SEHNR, CDR2 FQNEAQ (reference sequence). The CDR3 spans 15 residues. The CDR3 bases are TGTGCCAGCAGCTTAAAGCGATTTGGCGCAGATACGCAGTATTTT. This encodes CASSLKRFGADTQYF.

The chain recombines TRBV27 with TRBJ1-1; no clear D. Germline CDR1 reads MNHEY; CDR2 reads SMNVEV (reference sequence). The CDR3 covers 13 residues. Deletions cut 2 bases from V and 3 bases from J, with 7 bases between. The CDR3, as DNA: TGTGCCAGCAGTTTAAACACCTACACTGAAGCTTTCTTT. This codes for CASSLNTYTEAFF.

The rearrangement links TRBV14 to TRBJ1-2; tentatively, D is TRBD1 (5 bases). V lost 1 base, J lost 7 bases, and 16 bases lay in between. The germline V gene has CDR1 SGHDN and CDR2 FVKESK. This CDR3 is built from 15 residues. CDR3 residues: CASSQGSQGVIGYTF. DNA for the CDR3: TGTGCCAGCAGCCAAGGGTCCCAGGGTGTAATTGGCTACACCTTC.

The chain combines TRBV7-9 with TRBJ2-1, with 8 positions matching TRBD2. The CDR3 spans 15 residues. Germline CDR1 and CDR2: SEHNR and FQNEAQ (reference sequence). V trimming: 2 bases; J trimming: 4 bases; junction bases outside the gene matches: 4. The CDR3 DNA sequence: TGTGCCAGCAGCTTAAGGTTAGCGGGGTACAATGAGCAGTTCTTC. It translates to CASSLRLAGYNEQFF.

The chain has TRBV2 and TRBJ1-2; 9 positions agree with TRBD1. Germline assignment: CDR1 SNHLY and CDR2 FYNNEI. This CDR3 is built from 15 residues. Losses at the gene ends were 6 bases for V and 5 bases for J; bases not matched to a gene: 10. The CDR3 loop reads CASSEKTGGWYGYTF. The CDR3 nucleotides are TGTGCCAGCAGCGAAAAGACAGGGGGTTGGTATGGCTACACCTTC.

The V and J genes are TRBV29-1 and TRBJ2-5, with 10 bases aligning to TRBD2. Unmatched junction bases numbered 5, after V lost 5 bases and J lost 2 bases. Per the germline V gene, CDR1 is SQVTM and CDR2 is ANQGSEA. The CDR3 spans 14 residues. The CDR3: CSVSQAGGQETQYF. The CDR3, as DNA: TGCAGCGTTTCTCAAGCGGGAGGGCAAGAGACCCAGTACTTC.

The chain uses TRBV19 and TRBJ2-7, with 8 bases matching TRBD2. The length of the CDR3 is 14 residues. V trimming: 5 bases; J trimming: 4 bases; junction bases outside the gene matches: 7. Per germline, CDR1 LNHDA and CDR2 SQIVND (reference sequence). CDR3 coding DNA: TGTGCCAGTAGTCGAGCGGGAGAGCTGTACGAGCAGTACTTC. Its protein is CASSRAGELYEQYF.

In this sample, this clone turned up a few times. The chain recombines TRBV7-8 with TRBJ1-4; D is undetermined. CDR3 length equals 16 residues. V was pared by 2 bases and J by 8 bases, with 18 bases between. Germline values: CDR1 SGHVS, CDR2 FQNEAQ. CDR3 in DNA: TGTGCCAGCAGCTTAAATGGCGGAGCCTTTACAGAAAAACTGTTTTTT. This translates into CASSLNGGAFTEKLFF.

The chain uses TRBV21-1 and TRBJ2-7; the table gives TRBD2 as D, unverified against the DNA. TRBV21-1 is a listed pseudogene. CDR3 size: 18 residues. The CDR3 region has the DNA TGTGCCAGCAGCAAGCTAATACCACCCTATGCGGGGGTACGCGAGCAGTACTTC. As protein: CASSKLIPPYAGVREQYF.

The chain is built from TRBV5-1 and TRBJ1-1; TRBD1 matches 9 bases. V lost 4 bases, J lost 4 bases, and 8 bases stayed unmatched. Germline assignment: CDR1 SGHRS and CDR2 YFSETQ. The CDR3 is made up of 15 amino acids. In nucleotides, the CDR3 is TGCGCCAGCAGCCGTACAGGGGGCGATGGCACTGAAGCTTTCTTT. It translates to CASSRTGGDGTEAFF.

J is TRBJ1-2 and V is TRBV19; D remains unclear. Germline CDR1 LNHDA, CDR2 SQIVND (reference sequence). This CDR3 has 16 amino acids. Trimming shortened V by 7 bases and J by 2 bases, and 20 bases separated the two germline ends. CDR3 amino acids: CASTFKAGSFNYGYTF. The CDR3 DNA reads as TGTGCCAGTACTTTCAAGGCAGGCTCCTTCAACTATGGCTACACCTTC.

The rearrangement links TRBV30 to TRBJ1-3; possible D gene TRBD1, 6 bases. CDR1 is GTSNPN, CDR2 SVGIG, per germline (reference sequence). V lost 1 base, J lost 4 bases, and 8 bases lay in between. The CDR3 runs 13 residues. The CDR3 sequence: CAWSGDIGNTIYF. The CDR3 DNA reads TGTGCCTGGAGTGGGGACATCGGAAACACCATATATTTT.

The rearrangement uses TRBV9 and TRBJ2-2; the match to TRBD2 covers 14 bases. This CDR3 has 18 residues. Germline loops: CDR1 SGDLS, CDR2 YYNGEE. V shed 3 bases and J 0 bases; nucleotides not matched to a gene: 4. The chain's CDR3 is CASSGPTSGGANTGELFF. CDR3 DNA: TGTGCCAGCAGCGGGCCGACTAGCGGGGGGGCGAACACCGGGGAGCTGTTTTTT.

The chain uses TRBV10-2 and TRBJ1-5; 8 nucleotides align to TRBD1. V shed 8 bases and J 0 bases; nucleotides not matched to a gene: 6. The CDR3 runs 15 residues. CDR1 WSHSY and CDR2 SAAADI come from the germline V gene. Here the CDR3 DNA reads TGCGCCAGCGGACAGGGAGAAAATAGCAATCAGCCCCAGCATTTT. This gives the protein CASGQGENSNQPQHF.

The chain carries TRBV9 and TRBJ1-2; D may be TRBD1 (5 bases). The germline gives CDR1 SGDLS, CDR2 YYNGEE. The CDR3 consists of 14 residues. The V and J ends lost 7 bases and 5 bases respectively, with 18 bases between them. CDR3 sequence: CASQGGSGFYGYTF. CDR3 nucleotide sequence: TGTGCCAGCCAGGGAGGATCGGGGTTTTATGGCTACACCTTC.

The gene calls are TRBV4-3 and TRBJ2-3; the D gene is possibly TRBD2 (6 bases). This CDR3 has 17 residues. Per the germline V gene, CDR1 is LGHNA and CDR2 is YSLEER. Trimming removed 0 bases at V and 1 base at J, with 14 bases between. In DNA, the CDR3 is TGCGCCAGCAGCCAAGACCCCGCGGGAATAGGCACAGATACGCAGTATTTT. Protein product: CASSQDPAGIGTDTQYF.

This clone occurred a few times. The chain employs TRBV21-1 and TRBJ2-5; the table assigns TRBD2, which was not confirmed against the DNA. TRBV21-1 is deemed a pseudogene. The CDR3 is 18 amino acids. In nucleotides, the CDR3 is TGTGCCAGCAGCAAAGCTGGGACTAGCGGGAGGGGACAAGAGACCCAGTACTTC. This translates into CASSKAGTSGRGQETQYF.

CDR3 bases: TGCAGCGTGACACAGGGGCGGGACACTGAAGCTTTCTTT. Translated: CSVTQGRDTEAFF. This chain connects TRBV29-1 to TRBJ1-1; 7 bases are shared with TRBD1. CDR1 SQVTM and CDR2 ANQGSEA come from the germline V gene. This CDR3 has 13 amino acids. Losses at the gene ends were 6 bases for V and 3 bases for J; bases not matched to a gene: 7.

The CDR3 nucleotides are TGTGCCAGCAGCCAAGACAGGGAAACAGTTGAAGCTTTCTTT. As protein: CASSQDRETVEAFF. J is TRBJ1-1 and V is TRBV4-2; tentatively, D is TRBD1 (5 bases). Between the trimmed V and J ends, which lost 0 bases and 7 bases, there was a span of 12 bases. The CDR3 runs to 14 residues. CDR1 is LGHNA and CDR2 is YNFKEQ in the germline V gene.

The chain has TRBV29-1 and TRBJ2-5; TRBD1 matches at 10 bases. The CDR3 is 14 amino acids. The junction had 7 bases not matched to a gene; V was cut back by 5 bases and J by 4 bases. Germline V CDR1 and CDR2: SQVTM, ANQGSEA. CDR3 DNA: TGCAGCGTTAACCGGGACAGGGGACGAGAGACCCAGTACTTC. Encoded protein: CSVNRDRGRETQYF.